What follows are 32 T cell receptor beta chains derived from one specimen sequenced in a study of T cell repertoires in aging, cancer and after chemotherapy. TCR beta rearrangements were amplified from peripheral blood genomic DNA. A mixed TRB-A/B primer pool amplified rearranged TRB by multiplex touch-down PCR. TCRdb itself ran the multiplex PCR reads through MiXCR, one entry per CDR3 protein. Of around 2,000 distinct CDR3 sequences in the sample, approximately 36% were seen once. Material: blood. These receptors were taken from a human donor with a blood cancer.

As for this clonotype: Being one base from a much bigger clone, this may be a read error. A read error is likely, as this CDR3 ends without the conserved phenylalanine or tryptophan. DNA of the CDR3: TGTGCCAGCAGCGCACAGGGGGCGAAGTGGGACGAGCAGTACTTA. As protein: CASSAQGAKWDEQYL. The genes are TRBV6-1 and TRBJ2-7; 9 nucleotides match TRBD1. Per germline, CDR1 MNHNS and CDR2 SASEGT. The CDR3 is 15 amino acids. V dropped 6 bases and J dropped 5; count of bases not matched to a gene: 11.

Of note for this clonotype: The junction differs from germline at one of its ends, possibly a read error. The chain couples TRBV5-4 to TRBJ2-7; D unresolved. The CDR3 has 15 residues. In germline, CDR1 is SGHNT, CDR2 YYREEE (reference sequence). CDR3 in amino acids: CASSLEVGASDEQYF. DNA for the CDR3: TGTGCCAGCAGCTTGGAGGTGGGCGCCTCCGACGAGCAGTACTTC.

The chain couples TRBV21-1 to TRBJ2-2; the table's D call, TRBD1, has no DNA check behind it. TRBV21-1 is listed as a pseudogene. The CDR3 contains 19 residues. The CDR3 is CASSKGPQGTGRSTGELFF. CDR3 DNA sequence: TGTGCCAGCAGCAAGGGGCCTCAGGGGACAGGCAGAAGCACCGGGGAGCTGTTTTTT.

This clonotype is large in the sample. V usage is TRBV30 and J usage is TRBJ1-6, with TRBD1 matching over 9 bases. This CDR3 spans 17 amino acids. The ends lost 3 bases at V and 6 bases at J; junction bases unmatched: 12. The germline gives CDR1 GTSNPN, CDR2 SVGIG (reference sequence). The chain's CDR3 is CAWSPTGTGSRNSPLHF. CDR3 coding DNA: TGTGCCTGGAGCCCAACGGGGACAGGGAGTCGTAATTCACCCCTCCACTTT.

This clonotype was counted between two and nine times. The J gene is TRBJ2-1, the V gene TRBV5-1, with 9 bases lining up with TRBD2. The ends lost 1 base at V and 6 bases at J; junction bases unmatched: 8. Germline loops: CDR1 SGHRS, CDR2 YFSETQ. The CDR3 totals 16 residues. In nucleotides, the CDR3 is TGCGCCAGCAGCTTGATGGCGGGGGGGCAGGGCAATGAGCAGTTCTTC. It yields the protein CASSLMAGGQGNEQFF.

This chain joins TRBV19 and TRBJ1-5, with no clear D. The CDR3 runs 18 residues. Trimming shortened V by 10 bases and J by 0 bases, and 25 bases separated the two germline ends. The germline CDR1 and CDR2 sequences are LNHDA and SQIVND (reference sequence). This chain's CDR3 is CATHLGVAGGSSNQPQHF. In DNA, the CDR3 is TGTGCCACCCACCTGGGCGTGGCAGGAGGGAGTAGCAATCAGCCCCAGCATTTT. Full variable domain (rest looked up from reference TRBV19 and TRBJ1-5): DGGITQSPKYLFRKEGQNVTLSCEQNLNHDAMYWYRQDPGQGLRLIYYSQIVNDFQKGDIAEGYSVSREKKESFPLTVTSAQKNPTAFYLCATHLGVAGGSSNQPQHFGDGTRLSIL.

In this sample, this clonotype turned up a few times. The CDR3 nucleotides are TGTGCCAGCAGTTACTCTACCGGGGGTAATGAGCAGTTCTTC. This codes for CASSYSTGGNEQFF. The V gene is TRBV6-6, the J gene TRBJ2-1; D is perhaps TRBD2 (6 bases). The CDR3 has 14 amino acids. Germline CDR1 MNHNY, CDR2 SVGAGI (reference sequence). Trimming removed 0 bases from V and 7 bases from J, with 10 bases in between.

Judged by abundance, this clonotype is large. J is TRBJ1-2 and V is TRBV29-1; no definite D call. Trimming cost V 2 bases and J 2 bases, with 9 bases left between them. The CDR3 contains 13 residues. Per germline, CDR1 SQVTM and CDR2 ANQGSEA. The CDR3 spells CSVEPRSNYGYTF. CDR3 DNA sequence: TGCAGCGTTGAACCCAGGAGCAACTATGGCTACACCTTC.

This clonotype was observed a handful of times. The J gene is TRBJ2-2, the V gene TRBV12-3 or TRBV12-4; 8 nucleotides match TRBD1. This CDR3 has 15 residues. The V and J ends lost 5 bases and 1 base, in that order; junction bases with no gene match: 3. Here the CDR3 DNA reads TGTGCCAGCAGTCTAGGACAGGGGAACACCGGGGAGCTGTTTTTT. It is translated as CASSLGQGNTGELFF.

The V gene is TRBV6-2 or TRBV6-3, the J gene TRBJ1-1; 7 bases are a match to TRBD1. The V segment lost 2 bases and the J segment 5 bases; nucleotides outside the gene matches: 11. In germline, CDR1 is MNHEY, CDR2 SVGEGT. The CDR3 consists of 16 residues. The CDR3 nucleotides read TGTGCCAGCAGTTACCCTCCCAGGGGGGGGCCTACTGAAGCTTTCTTT. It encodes CASSYPPRGGPTEAFF.

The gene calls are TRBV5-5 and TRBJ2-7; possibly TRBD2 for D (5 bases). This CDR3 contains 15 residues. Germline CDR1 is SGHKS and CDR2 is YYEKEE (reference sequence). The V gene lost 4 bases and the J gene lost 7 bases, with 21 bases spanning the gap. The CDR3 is CASSPSAHRGGEQYF. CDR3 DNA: TGTGCCAGCAGCCCCTCCGCACACCGGGGTGGGGAGCAGTACTTC. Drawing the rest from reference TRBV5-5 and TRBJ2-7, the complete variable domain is DAGVTQSPTHLIKTRGQQVTLRCSPISGHKSVSWYQQVLGQGPQFIFQYYEKEERGRGNFPDRFSARQFPNYSSELNVNALLLGDSALYLCASSPSAHRGGEQYFGPGTRLTVT.

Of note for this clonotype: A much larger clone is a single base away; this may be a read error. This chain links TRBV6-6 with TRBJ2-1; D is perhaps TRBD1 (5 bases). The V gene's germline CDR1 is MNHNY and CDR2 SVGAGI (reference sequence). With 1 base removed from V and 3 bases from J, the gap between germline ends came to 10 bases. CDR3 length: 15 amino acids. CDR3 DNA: TGTGCCAGCAGTTACTTGACAGTCCTCTACAATGAGCAGTTCTTC. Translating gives CASSYLTVLYNEQFF.

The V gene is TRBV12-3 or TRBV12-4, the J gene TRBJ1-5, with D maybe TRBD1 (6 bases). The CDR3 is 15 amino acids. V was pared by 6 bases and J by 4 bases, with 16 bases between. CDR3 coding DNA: TGTGCCAGCAGCCAGGACGGTCAGGGGAATCAGCCCCAGCATTTT. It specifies CASSQDGQGNQPQHF.

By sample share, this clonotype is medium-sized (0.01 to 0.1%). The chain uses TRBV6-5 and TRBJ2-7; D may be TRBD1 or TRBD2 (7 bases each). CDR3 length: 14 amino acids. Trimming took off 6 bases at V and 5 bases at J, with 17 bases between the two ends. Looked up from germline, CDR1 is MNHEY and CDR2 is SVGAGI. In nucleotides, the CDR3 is TGTGCCAGCAGATCAGGGGGGGGCAACGACGAGCAGTACTTC. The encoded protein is CASRSGGGNDEQYF.

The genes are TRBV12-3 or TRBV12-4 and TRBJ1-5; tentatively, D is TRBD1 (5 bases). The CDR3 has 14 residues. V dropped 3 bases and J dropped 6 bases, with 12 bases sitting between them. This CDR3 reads CASSLGVLGQPQHF. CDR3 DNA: TGTGCCAGCAGTTTGGGGGTACTGGGTCAGCCCCAGCATTTT.

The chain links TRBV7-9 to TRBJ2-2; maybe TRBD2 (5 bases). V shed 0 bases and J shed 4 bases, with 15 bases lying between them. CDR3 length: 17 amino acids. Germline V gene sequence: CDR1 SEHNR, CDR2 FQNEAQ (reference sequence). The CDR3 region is CASSLAASSEGTGELFF. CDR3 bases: TGTGCCAGCAGCTTAGCGGCCTCGTCAGAGGGCACCGGGGAGCTGTTTTTT.

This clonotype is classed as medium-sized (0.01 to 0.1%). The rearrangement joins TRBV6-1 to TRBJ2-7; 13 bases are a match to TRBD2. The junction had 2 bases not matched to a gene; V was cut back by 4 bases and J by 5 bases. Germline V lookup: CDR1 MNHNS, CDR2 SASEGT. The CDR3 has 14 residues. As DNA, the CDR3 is TGTGCCAGCAGTGCGACTAGCGGGGGGAACGAGCAGTACTTC. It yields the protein CASSATSGGNEQYF.

This CDR3 is CASSQDRANTGELFF. CDR3 nucleotide sequence: TGTGCCAGCTCCCAGGACAGGGCGAACACCGGGGAGCTGTTTTTT. The rearrangement uses TRBV18 and TRBJ2-2; 8 positions agree with TRBD1. The J segment lost 0 bases and the V segment lost 6 bases, leaving 3 bases of the junction unmatched. In germline, CDR1 is KGHSH, CDR2 LQKENI. CDR3 length equals 15 residues.

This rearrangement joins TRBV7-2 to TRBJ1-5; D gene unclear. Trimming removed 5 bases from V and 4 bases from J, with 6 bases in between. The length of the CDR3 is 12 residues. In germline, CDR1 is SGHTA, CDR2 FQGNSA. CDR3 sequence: CASSRENQPQHF. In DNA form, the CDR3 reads TGTGCCAGCAGCCGAGAGAATCAGCCCCAGCATTTT.

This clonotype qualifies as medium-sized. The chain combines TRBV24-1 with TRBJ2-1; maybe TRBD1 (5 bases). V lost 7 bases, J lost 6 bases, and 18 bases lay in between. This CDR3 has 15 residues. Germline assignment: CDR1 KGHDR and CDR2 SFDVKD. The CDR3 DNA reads TGTGCCACCAGCCTACAGGCTACTGGGCCCAATGAGCAGTTCTTC. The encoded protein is CATSLQATGPNEQFF.

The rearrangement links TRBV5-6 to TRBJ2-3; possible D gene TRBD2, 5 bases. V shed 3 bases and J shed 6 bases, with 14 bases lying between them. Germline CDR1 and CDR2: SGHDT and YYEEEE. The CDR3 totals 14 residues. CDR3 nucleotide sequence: TGTGCCAGCAGCTGGCACGGCCGAGGGGATACGCAGTATTTT. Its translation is CASSWHGRGDTQYF.

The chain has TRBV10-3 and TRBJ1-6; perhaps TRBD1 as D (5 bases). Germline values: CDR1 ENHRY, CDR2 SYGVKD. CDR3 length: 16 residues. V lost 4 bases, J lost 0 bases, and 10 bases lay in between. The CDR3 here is CAISGRGSSYNSPLHF. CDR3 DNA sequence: TGTGCCATCAGTGGGAGGGGAAGCTCCTATAATTCACCCCTCCACTTT.

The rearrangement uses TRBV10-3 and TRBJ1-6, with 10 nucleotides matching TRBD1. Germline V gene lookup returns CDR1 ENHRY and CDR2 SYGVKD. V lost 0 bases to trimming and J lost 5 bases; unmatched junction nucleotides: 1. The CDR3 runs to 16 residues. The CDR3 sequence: CAISESGTGDNSPLHF. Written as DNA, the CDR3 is TGTGCCATCAGTGAGTCCGGGACAGGGGATAATTCACCCCTCCACTTT.

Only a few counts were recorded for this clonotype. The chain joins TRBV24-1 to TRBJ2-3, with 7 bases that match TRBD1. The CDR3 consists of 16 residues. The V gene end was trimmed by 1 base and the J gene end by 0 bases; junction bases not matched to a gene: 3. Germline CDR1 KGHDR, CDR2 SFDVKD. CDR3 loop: CATSDFTGASTDTQYF. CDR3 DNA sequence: TGTGCCACCAGTGATTTCACAGGGGCTAGCACAGATACGCAGTATTTT.

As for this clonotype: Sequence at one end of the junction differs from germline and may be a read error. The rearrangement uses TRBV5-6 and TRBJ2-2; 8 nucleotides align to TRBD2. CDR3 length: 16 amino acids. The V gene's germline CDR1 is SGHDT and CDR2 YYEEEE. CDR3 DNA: TGTGCCAGCAGCCCGGGAGGGAGAGGTTGGACCGGGGAGCAGTTTTTT. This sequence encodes CASSPGGRGWTGEQFF.

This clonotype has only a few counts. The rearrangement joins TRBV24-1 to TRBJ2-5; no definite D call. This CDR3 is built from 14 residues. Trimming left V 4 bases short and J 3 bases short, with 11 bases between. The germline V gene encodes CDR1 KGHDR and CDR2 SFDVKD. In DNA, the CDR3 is TGTGCCACCAGTGACCCTAACGGAGAAGAGACCCAGTACTTC. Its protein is CATSDPNGEETQYF.

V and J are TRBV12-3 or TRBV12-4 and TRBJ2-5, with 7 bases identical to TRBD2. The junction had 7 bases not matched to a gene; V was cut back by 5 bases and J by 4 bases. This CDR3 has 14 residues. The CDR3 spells CASSPPPGGETQYF. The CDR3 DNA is TGTGCCAGCAGTCCGCCCCCGGGGGGAGAGACCCAGTACTTC.

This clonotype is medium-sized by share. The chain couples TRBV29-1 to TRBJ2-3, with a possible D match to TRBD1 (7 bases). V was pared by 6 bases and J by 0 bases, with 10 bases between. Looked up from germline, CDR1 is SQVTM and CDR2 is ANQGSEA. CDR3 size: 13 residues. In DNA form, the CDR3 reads TGCAGCGTCTCAGGGGGGAGCACAGATACGCAGTATTTT. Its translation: CSVSGGSTDTQYF.

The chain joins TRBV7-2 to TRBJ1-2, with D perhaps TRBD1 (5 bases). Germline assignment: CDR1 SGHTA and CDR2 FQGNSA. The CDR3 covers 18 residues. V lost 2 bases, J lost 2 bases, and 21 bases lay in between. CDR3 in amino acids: CASSLPRGGVYENYGYTF. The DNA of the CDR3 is TGTGCCAGCAGCTTACCCCGTGGAGGGGTTTATGAGAACTATGGCTACACCTTC.

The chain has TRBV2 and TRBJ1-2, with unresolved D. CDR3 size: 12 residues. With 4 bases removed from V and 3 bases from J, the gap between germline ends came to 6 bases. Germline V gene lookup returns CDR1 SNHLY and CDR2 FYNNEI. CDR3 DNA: TGTGCCAGCAGTGGGGTGTACTATGGCTACACCTTC. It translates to CASSGVYYGYTF.

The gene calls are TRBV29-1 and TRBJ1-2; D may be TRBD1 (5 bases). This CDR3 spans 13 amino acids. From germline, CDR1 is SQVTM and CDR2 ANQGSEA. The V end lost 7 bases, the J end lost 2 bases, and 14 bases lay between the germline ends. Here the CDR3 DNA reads TGCAGCGCGGGGGGGGGGGAGAACTATGGCTACACCTTC. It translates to CSAGGGENYGYTF.

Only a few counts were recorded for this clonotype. The DNA for the CDR3 is TGTGCCAGCTCAAAATCGGGCATACCAAACTATGGCTACACCTTC. It codes for CASSKSGIPNYGYTF. The chain joins TRBV6-6 to TRBJ1-2, with no clear D. Germline V gives CDR1 MNHNY, CDR2 SVGAGI (reference sequence). The CDR3 totals 15 residues. V was clipped by 8 bases and J by 2 bases, with 18 bases between them.